This TCR beta chain stems from a study of cytomegalovirus exposure and HLA in healthy donors. V lost 2 bases, J lost 11 bases, and 10 bases lay in between. CDR1 is GTSNPN and CDR2 is SVGIG in the germline V gene (reference sequence). The CDR3 has 11 residues. PCR amplification relied on 60 Vbeta primers (plus 13 Jbeta primers). The repertoire was sequenced with immunoSEQ multiplex PCR; TCRdb's copy has only in-frame clones and lacks some. The sample records 100,000 to 150,000 clones, approximately 78% being singletons. The sample was PBMCs. This clonotype was sampled from a man aged 40-49 years in good health and CMV-seronegative. The chain carries TRBV30 and TRBJ1-5; weak D call: TRBD1 (5 bases). For the CDR3, the DNA is TGTGCCTGGAGTTGGGGGGGGACCCAGCATTTT. It specifies CAWSWGGTQHF. The full variable domain, in which reference TRBV30 and TRBJ1-5 provide the parts outside the CDR3, is SQTIHQWPATLVQPVGSPLSLECTVEGTSNPNLYWYRQAAGRGLQLLFYSVGIGQISSEVPQNLSASRPQDRQFILSSKKLLLSDSGFYLCAWSWGGTQHFGDGTRLSIL.